This TCR beta chain was documented in a study of blood T cell repertoires in COVID-19. Sequencing was performed with immunoSEQ multiplex PCR; in TCRdb, only in-frame clones are kept and a portion is missing. There are about 260,000 clones in the sample; about 90% occur only once, and roughly 10% lies in the top ten. The CDR3 runs 16 residues. Germline V gene lookup returns CDR1 MNHEY and CDR2 SMNVEV (reference sequence). Trimming stripped 5 bases from V and 5 bases from J, with 20 bases between. The chain has TRBV27 and TRBJ2-3; D call uncertain. The receptor was isolated from a woman aged 70 to 79 with COVID-19, enrolled during active disease. The sequencing input was peripheral blood. CDR3 amino acids: CASSPTGFGAGDTQYF. Written as DNA, the CDR3 is TGTGCCAGCAGTCCTACCGGCTTCGGAGCCGGAGATACGCAGTATTTT.